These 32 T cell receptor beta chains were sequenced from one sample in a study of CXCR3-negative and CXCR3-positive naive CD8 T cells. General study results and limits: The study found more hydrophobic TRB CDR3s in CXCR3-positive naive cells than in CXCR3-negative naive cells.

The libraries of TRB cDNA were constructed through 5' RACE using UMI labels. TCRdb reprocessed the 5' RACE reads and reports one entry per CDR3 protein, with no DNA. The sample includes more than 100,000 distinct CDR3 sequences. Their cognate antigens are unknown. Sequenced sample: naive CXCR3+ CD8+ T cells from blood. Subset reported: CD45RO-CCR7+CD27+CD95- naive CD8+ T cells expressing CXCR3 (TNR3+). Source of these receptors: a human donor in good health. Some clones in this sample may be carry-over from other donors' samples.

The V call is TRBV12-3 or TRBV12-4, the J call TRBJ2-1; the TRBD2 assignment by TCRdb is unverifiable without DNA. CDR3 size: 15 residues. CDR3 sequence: CASSPGGGGLNEQFF.

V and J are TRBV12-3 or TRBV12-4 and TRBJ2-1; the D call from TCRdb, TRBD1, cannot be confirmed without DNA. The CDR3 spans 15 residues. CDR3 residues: CASWRPGQGVFEQFF.

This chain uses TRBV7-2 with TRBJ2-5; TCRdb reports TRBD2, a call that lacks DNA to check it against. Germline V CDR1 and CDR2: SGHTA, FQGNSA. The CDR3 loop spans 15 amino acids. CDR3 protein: CASSLGAGVGETQYF.

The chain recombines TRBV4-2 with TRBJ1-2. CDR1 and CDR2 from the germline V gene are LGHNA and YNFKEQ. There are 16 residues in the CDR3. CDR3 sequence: CASSQVFSFLPDGYTF.

CDR3: CASSTTGNYGYTF. This chain joins TRBV9 and TRBJ1-2; the TCRdb call, TRBD1, lacks DNA for checking. This CDR3 has 13 amino acids. Germline lookup yields CDR1 SGDLS and CDR2 YYNGEE.

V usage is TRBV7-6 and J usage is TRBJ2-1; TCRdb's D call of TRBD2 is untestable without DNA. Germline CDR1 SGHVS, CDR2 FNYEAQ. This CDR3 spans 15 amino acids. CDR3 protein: CASSFLAGAYNEQFF.

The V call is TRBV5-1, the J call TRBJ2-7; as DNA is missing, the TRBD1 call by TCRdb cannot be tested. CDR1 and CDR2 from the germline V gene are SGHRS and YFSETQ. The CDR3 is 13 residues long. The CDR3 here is CASSWRQGYEQYF.

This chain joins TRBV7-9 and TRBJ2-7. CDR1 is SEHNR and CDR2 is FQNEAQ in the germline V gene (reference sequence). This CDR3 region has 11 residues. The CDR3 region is CASSLESEQYF. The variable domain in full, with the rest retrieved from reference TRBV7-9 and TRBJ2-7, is DTGVSQNPRHKITKRGQNVTFRCDPISEHNRLYWYRQTLGQGPEFLTYFQNEAQLEKSRLLSDRFSAERPKGSFSTLEIQRTEQGDSAMYLCASSLESEQYFGPGTRLTVT.

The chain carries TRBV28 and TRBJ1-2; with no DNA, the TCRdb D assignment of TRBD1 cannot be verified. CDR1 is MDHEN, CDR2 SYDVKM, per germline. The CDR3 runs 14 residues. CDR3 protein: CASSDRTANYGYTF.

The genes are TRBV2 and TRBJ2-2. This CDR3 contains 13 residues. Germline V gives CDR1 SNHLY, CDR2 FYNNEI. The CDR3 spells CASSEWDTGELFF.

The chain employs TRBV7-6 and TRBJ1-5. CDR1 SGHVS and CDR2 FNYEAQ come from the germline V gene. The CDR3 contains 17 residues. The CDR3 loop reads CASSLAQHRDGNQPQHF. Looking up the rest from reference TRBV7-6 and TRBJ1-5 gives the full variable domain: GAGVSQSPRYKVTKRGQDVALRCDPISGHVSLYWYRQALGQGPEFLTYFNYEAQQDKSGLPNDRFSAERPEGSISTLTIQRTEQRDSAMYRCASSLAQHRDGNQPQHFGDGTRLSIL.

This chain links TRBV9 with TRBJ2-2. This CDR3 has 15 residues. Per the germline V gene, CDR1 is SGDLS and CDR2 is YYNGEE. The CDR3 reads CASSVGGSNTGELFF. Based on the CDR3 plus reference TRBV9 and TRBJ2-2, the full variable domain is DSGVTQTPKHLITATGQRVTLRCSPRSGDLSVYWYQQSLDQGLQFLIQYYNGEERAKGNILERFSAQQFPDLHSELNLSSLELGDSALYFCASSVGGSNTGELFFGEGSRLTVL.

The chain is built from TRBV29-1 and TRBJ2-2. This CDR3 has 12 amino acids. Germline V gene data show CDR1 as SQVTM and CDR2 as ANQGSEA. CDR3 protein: CSVGGRIGELFF.

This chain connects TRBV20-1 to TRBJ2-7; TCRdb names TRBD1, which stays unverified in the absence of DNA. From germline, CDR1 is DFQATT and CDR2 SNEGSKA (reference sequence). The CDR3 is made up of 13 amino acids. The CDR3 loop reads CSAETGEDYEQYF.

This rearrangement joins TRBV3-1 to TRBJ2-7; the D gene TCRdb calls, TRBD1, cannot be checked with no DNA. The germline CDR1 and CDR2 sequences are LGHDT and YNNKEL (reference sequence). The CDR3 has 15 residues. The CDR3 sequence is CASSQRPGQPYEQYF.

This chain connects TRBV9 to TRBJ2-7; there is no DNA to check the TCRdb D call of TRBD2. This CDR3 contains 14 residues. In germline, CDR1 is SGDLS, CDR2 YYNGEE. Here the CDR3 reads CASNQEGPGGEQYF. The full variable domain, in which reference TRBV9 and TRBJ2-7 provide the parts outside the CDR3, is DSGVTQTPKHLITATGQRVTLRCSPRSGDLSVYWYQQSLDQGLQFLIQYYNGEERAKGNILERFSAQQFPDLHSELNLSSLELGDSALYFCASNQEGPGGEQYFGPGTRLTVT.

The CDR3 sequence: CASTNDGNQETQYF. The chain carries TRBV5-4 and TRBJ2-5. The CDR3 spans 14 residues. Looked up from germline, CDR1 is SGHNT and CDR2 is YYREEE (reference sequence).

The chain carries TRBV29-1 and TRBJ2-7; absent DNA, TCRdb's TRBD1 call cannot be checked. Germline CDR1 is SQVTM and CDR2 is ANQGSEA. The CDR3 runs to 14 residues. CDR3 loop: CSPSRDRGEYEQYF.

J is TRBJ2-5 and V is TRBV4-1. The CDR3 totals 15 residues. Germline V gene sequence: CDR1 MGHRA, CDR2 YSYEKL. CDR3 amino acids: CASSRIQGELETQYF.

CDR3 residues: CASSEGQDQPQHF. The chain links TRBV10-2 to TRBJ1-5. The CDR3 spans 13 residues. The germline CDR1 and CDR2 sequences are WSHSY and SAAADI.

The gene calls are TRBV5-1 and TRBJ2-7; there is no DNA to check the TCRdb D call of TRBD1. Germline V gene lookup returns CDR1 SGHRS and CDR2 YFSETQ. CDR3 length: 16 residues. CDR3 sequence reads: CASRLEGPPSSYEQYF.

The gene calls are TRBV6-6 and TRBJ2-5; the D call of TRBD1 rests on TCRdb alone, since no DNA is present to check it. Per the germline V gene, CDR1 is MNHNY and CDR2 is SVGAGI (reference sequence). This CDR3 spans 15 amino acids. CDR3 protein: CASTQLGRTQETQYF.

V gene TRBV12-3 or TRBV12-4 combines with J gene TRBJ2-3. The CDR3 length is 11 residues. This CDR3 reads CASRLADTQYF.

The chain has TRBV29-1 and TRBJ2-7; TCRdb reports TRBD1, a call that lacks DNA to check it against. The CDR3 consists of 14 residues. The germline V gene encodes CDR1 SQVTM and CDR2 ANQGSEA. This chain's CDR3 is CSVRPAQGSYEQYF.

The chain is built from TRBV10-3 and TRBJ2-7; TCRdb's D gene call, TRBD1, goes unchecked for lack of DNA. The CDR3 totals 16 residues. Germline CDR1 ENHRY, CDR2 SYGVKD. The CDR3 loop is CAISESRGGSSNEQYF.

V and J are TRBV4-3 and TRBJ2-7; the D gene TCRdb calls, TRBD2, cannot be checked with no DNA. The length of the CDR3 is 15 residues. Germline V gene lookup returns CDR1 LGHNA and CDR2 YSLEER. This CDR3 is CASSQDRTPTYEQYF.

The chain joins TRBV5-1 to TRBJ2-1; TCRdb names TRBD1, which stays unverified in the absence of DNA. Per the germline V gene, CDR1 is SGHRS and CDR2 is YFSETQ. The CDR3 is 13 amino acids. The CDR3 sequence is CASSSEGYNEQFF.

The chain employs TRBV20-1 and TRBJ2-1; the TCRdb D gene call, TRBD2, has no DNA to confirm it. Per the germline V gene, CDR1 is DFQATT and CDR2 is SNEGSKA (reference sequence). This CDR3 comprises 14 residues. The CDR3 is CSATSPQAYNEQFF.

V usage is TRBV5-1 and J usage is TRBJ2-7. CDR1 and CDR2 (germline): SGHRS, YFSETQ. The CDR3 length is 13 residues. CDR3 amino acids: CASTTGSGHEQYF.

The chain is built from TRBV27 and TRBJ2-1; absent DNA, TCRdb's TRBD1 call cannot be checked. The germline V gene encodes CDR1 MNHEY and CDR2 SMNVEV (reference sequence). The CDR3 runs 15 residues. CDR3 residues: CASSPDRGMAYEQFF.

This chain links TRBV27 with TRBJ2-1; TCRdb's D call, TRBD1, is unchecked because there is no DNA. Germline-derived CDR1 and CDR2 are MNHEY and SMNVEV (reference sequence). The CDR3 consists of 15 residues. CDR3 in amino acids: CASSLGTGRGDEQFF.

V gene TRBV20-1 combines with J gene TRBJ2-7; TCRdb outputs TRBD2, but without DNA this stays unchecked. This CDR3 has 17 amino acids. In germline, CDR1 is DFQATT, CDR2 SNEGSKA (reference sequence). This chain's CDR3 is CSASLGLAGVRSYEQYF.